The source of this T cell receptor (beta chain) is a study of T cells in Graves' hyperthyroidism and ophthalmopathy (dated 2019 in TCRdb). Some background on the complete study: Peripheral blood was collected at initial diagnosis, before any treatment. To identify TCR V-J signatures that set the groups apart, the researchers used a discovery cohort of more than 95 patients, made up of roughly 45 with Graves' ophthalmopathy and 57 with stable Graves' hyperthyroidism. Prospective prediction of ophthalmopathy was tested in an independent validation cohort consisting of 18 hyperthyroidism patients and approximately 16 patients who later progressed to ophthalmopathy. The 75 to 100 discovery patients were divided at random into training and test sets in a 7:3 ratio. In addition, the study compared T-cell repertoires in thyroid tissue and in blood from about 6 Graves' hyperthyroidism patients. Following sampling, methimazole starting at 30 mg daily was given to hyperthyroidism patients, and high-dose intravenous methylprednisolone was given to ophthalmopathy patients. TCR Vbeta CDR3 sequencing of 130 to 150 peripheral blood samples (over 40 ophthalmopathy, 75 to 85 hyperthyroidism and approximately 17 progressor patients) is reported in the paper.

Comments on this clonotype: Its antigen target is currently unknown. Base quality data are lacking; no much larger clone is found one base away.

CDR1 and CDR2 are read off the germline V gene as MDHEN and SYDVKM. Reading from cysteine to phenylalanine, the CDR3 counts 14 amino acids. Only the CDR3 DNA stays, 42 bases, in frame from base 1. V is pruned by 5 bases and J by 5 bases, leaving 7 bases of the junction without a gene match. The hyperthyroidism patients were between 18 and 65 years old and newly diagnosed, with a disease duration of less than 2 months. Any patient with an uncontrolled infection, another autoimmune disease, pregnancy or lactation was excluded. Diagnoses relied on clinical symptoms, serum thyroxine and TRAb, thyroid ultrasound and orbital computed tomography. For progressor patients, blood was drawn at the first diagnosis of hyperthyroidism, before any ophthalmopathy symptoms had appeared. Ficoll-Paque density gradient centrifugation was used to isolate PBMCs from approximately 11 ml of fresh peripheral blood. Patients classed as progressors first received a Graves' hyperthyroidism diagnosis and then went on to develop ophthalmopathy during follow-up. Total RNA was extracted with Trizol reagent, and quality was checked on an Agilent 2100 Bioanalyzer.

Amplification of TCR beta CDR3 regions was carried out from RNA transcripts. A first-round RT-PCR of the TCR CDR3 used the HTBI primer set with the Qiagen OneStep RT-PCR kit. Libraries were constructed in a second round of multiplex PCR, after which size selection and purification were carried out. Libraries were sequenced paired-end with 100 bp reads on an Illumina HiSeq2000. The authors' pipeline ran thus. Raw data were processed with SOAPnuke, discarding reads with adapters, uncalled bases, mean Phred below 15, or no exact constant-primer or identifier match. High-quality paired reads were merged using COPE v1.2.5, and each unique nucleotide sequence was defined as a clonotype. MiTCR v1.1 was used to align clonotypes to the IMGT TRBV, TRBD and TRBJ reference segments. Analysis was restricted to V-J combinations with a frequency above 0.0001, which covered 99% to 99.2% of repertoires. A TCS score was defined as the ratio of F50 (clonal expansion) to E x V (chaos), with BLOSUM62-based TCRdist applied between CDR3 peptides within each V-J. Welch's t-statistics and random forest reduced 500 to 550 V-J features to 10 to 15, which were used in a naive Bayes classifier (R e1071). TCRdb ran its own pipeline on the public reads, namely fastp trimming at Q25 and MiXCR clone calling, and kept in-frame beta chains. Each entry merges the rows of one CDR3 protein and shows their most common DNA and genes. TCRdb, not the authors, supplied the V and J calls. The table for this sample lists hundreds of thousands of distinct CDR3 sequences; approximately 14% of them were counted only once. Of the sample, about 27% is held by the ten largest clones.

What the authors observed across the whole study: Sample size was not statistically predetermined, and investigators were not blinded to group allocation. A model built on a 13 V-J signature distinguished ophthalmopathy from stable hyperthyroidism, reaching 85% to 90% sensitivity and about 81% specificity in cross-validation and 80%/75% in testing. Most expanded thyroid clonotypes (frequency above 0.001) were also detected in blood, a finding suggesting that blood repertoires may reflect thyroid immune responses. In validation, progression to ophthalmopathy was predicted by the model with roughly 69% sensitivity and about 72% specificity, a median of around 6.5 months before onset.

This clonotype originated in a woman aged 18 to 35 with Graves' hyperthyroidism that later progressed to Graves' ophthalmopathy. This chain is built from TRBV28 and TRBJ2-5, with 8 bases aligning to TRBD1. Sequencing input: blood. CDR3 sequence: CASSEGQGRETQYF. The nucleotides read TGTGCCAGCAGTGAAGGACAGGGCAGGGAGACCCAGTACTTC.